The 2 T cell receptor beta chains below all came from one sample that was sequenced in a study of T-cell reconstitution after alpha-beta-depleted transplantation in children. Molecular barcoding with unique molecular identifiers was used for the TCRbeta library. TCRdb recomputed calls from the PCR reads with MiXCR, one row per CDR3 protein. Among a few hundred thousand distinct CDR3 sequences listed, around 15% were seen once. The source was PBMCs, mostly from graft donor cells, collected 360 days after TCRalphabeta/CD19-depleted stem cell transplant. These receptors all stem from a boy under two years old who had a stem cell transplant for Wiskott-Aldrich syndrome, so the T cells may come from the graft donor.

The chain recombines TRBV7-9 with TRBJ2-2, with 9 bases aligning to TRBD2. The CDR3 is made up of 16 amino acids. J gave up 2 bases and V 5 bases, and 6 bases lay outside the gene matches. The V gene's germline CDR1 is SEHNR and CDR2 FQNEAQ (reference sequence). CDR3 residues: CASSPPGLANTGELFF. In DNA, the CDR3 is TGTGCCAGCAGCCCTCCGGGACTAGCCAACACCGGGGAGCTGTTTTTT.

This rearrangement joins TRBV7-6 to TRBJ2-7; 8 positions agree with TRBD1. The CDR3 is 14 amino acids. Germline V gene data show CDR1 as SGHVS and CDR2 as FNYEAQ. The V and J ends lost 5 bases and 7 bases, in that order; junction bases with no gene match: 10. This CDR3 is CASSPRTGGGEQYF. In nucleotides, the CDR3 is TGTGCCAGCAGCCCCCGAACAGGGGGAGGTGAGCAGTACTTC.